One sample yielded the 11 T cell receptor beta chains listed below, sequenced in a study of blood T cell repertoires in COVID-19. Clones were sequenced by immunoSEQ multiplex PCR, and TCRdb holds only the in-frame ones, with some missing. The sample shows 150,000 or so clones, approximately 83% of them seen only once. Sequencing used peripheral blood. All receptors derive from an elderly woman with acute or convalescent COVID-19.

The V and J genes are TRBV6-6 and TRBJ1-2, with D maybe TRBD1 (5 bases). The CDR3 is 13 residues long. With 8 bases removed from V and 4 bases from J, the gap between germline ends came to 14 bases. Germline loops: CDR1 MNHNY, CDR2 SVGAGI (reference sequence). DNA for the CDR3: TGTGCCAGCGCCTTGACAGCCCTCTATGGCTACACCTTC. This sequence encodes CASALTALYGYTF.

This clone was seen only a few times. V gene TRBV7-8 combines with J gene TRBJ2-4, with 11 positions matching TRBD2. V was clipped by 1 base and J by 1 base; unmatched bases: 12. CDR1 SGHVS and CDR2 FQNEAQ come from the germline V gene. This CDR3 has 20 amino acids. The CDR3 sequence: CASSLVVAGGPASAKNIQYF. The CDR3 bases are TGTGCCAGCAGCTTAGTGGTAGCGGGGGGGCCGGCGAGTGCCAAAAACATTCAGTACTTC.

The gene calls are TRBV4-3 and TRBJ1-2, with D perhaps matching TRBD1 (5 bases). This CDR3 is 15 amino acids long. Per germline, CDR1 LGHNA and CDR2 YSLEER. Trimming pared 4 bases from V and 2 bases from J, leaving 14 bases between. CDR3 amino acids: CASSPDFQGNYGYTF. As DNA, the CDR3 is TGCGCCAGCAGCCCCGACTTCCAGGGAAACTATGGCTACACCTTC.

This chain links TRBV7-8 with TRBJ1-6, with D possibly being TRBD1 (5 bases). There are 14 residues in the CDR3. Germline assignment: CDR1 SGHVS and CDR2 FQNEAQ. Trimming pared 5 bases from V and 8 bases from J, leaving 13 bases between. This CDR3 is CASSLGQGDSPLHF. The DNA of the CDR3 is TGTGCCAGCAGCCTCGGGCAGGGCGATTCACCCCTCCACTTT.

This clone has only one observation. This chain joins TRBV3-1 (or the pseudogene TRBV3-2) and TRBJ2-7, with 8 nucleotides matching TRBD2. Germline V lookup: CDR1 LGHDT, CDR2 YNNKEL (reference sequence). The V gene end was trimmed by 4 bases and the J gene end by 3 bases; junction bases not matched to a gene: 5. This CDR3 has 14 residues. The CDR3 coding sequence is TGTGCCAGCAGCCCGGGGGGGGTCGACTACGAGCAGTACTTC. Its protein product is CASSPGGVDYEQYF.

This clone was counted a single time. The chain joins TRBV3-1 (or the pseudogene TRBV3-2) to TRBJ2-7, with 10 positions matching TRBD1. The CDR3 length is 14 residues. V dropped 1 base and J dropped 5; count of bases not matched to a gene: 2. Germline V CDR1 and CDR2: LGHDT, YNNKEL (reference sequence). The CDR3 sequence is CASSQGGTGDEQYF. CDR3 DNA: TGTGCCAGCAGCCAAGGGGGGACAGGGGACGAGCAGTACTTC.

This clone has a handful of counts. The rearrangement links TRBV4-2 to TRBJ2-2; TRBD1 agrees at 11 bases. This CDR3 comprises 16 residues. V trimming: 8 bases; J trimming: 6 bases; junction bases outside the gene matches: 11. Germline CDR1 and CDR2: LGHNA and YNFKEQ. CDR3 residues: CASDSWGTGGAGELFF. Written as DNA, the CDR3 is TGTGCCAGCGACTCGTGGGGGACAGGGGGGGCCGGGGAGCTGTTTTTT.

The V call is TRBV13, the J call TRBJ1-2; a weak D match, TRBD1 (5 bases). The CDR3 is made up of 14 amino acids. The V and J ends lost 8 bases and 1 base respectively, with 14 bases between them. The germline CDR1 and CDR2 sequences are PRHDT and FYEKMQ (reference sequence). The CDR3 is CASALGGINYGYTF. CDR3 DNA: TGTGCCAGCGCCCTCGGGGGGATTAACTATGGCTACACCTTC.

The chain joins TRBV3-1 (or the pseudogene TRBV3-2) to TRBJ2-3; TRBD2 aligns across 7 bases. Germline values: CDR1 LGHDT, CDR2 YNNKEL (reference sequence). The V segment lost 1 base and the J segment 8 bases; nucleotides outside the gene matches: 6. The CDR3 length is 14 residues. The DNA of the CDR3 is TGTGCCAGCAGCCAAGCGGGGACTATAGGTACGCAGTATTTT. Its translation is CASSQAGTIGTQYF.

This chain uses TRBV9 with TRBJ1-2, with 8 bases aligning to TRBD1. The germline V gene encodes CDR1 SGDLS and CDR2 YYNGEE. The V gene end was trimmed by 3 bases and the J gene end by 8 bases; junction bases not matched to a gene: 12. The CDR3 contains 15 residues. The DNA of the CDR3 is TGTGCCAGCAGCGACACCCAGGGGGCGGCGGCGGGCTACACCTTC. The encoded protein is CASSDTQGAAAGYTF.

This clone has a single count. The rearrangement links TRBV9 to TRBJ1-1; possible D gene TRBD1, 5 bases. Germline values: CDR1 SGDLS, CDR2 YYNGEE. The CDR3 is 15 amino acids. The V end lost 3 bases, the J end lost 5 bases, and 17 bases lay between the germline ends. CDR3 sequence (DNA): TGTGCCAGCAGCGCCTACGACAGCCTAGTGACTGAAGCTTTCTTT. Its translation is CASSAYDSLVTEAFF.